The 19 T cell receptor beta chains below all came from one sample that was sequenced in a study of T cells in women clearing cervical HPV infection. Some clones are missing from TCRdb's copy, which holds only in-frame ones; the method was immunoSEQ multiplex PCR. The sample holds about 48,000 clones. The sample consisted of blood buffy coat. The receptors come from a woman between 18 and 70 years old with a cervical HPV16 infection that either progressed to CIN3+ or cleared (not recorded which).

Worth noting for this clone: At one end the junction does not follow the germline gene, possibly because of a read error. The read stops 3 residues short of the end of the CDR3; the missing end is completed from the germline J gene. J is TRBJ2-1 and V is TRBV12-3 or TRBV12-4; 7 bases are shared with TRBD1. This CDR3 region has 15 residues. This CDR3 is CASGFFGTDYNEQFF. The CDR3 DNA, read in part, is TGTGCCAGCGGTTTTTTTGGGACAGACTACAATGAG.

As to this clone: Sequencing ends 3 residues short of the CDR3 end; the germline J gene provides the rest. This rearrangement joins TRBV4-1 to TRBJ1-5; 7 bases map to TRBD1. The germline CDR1 and CDR2 sequences are MGHRA and YSYEKL. J gave up 4 bases and V 4 bases, and 7 bases lay outside the gene matches. This CDR3 has 15 residues. The CDR3 DNA, read in part, is TGCGCCAGCAGCCCTCGACAGGGAGGGAATCAGCCC. This gives the protein CASSPRQGGNQP. The full CDR3 sequence reads CASSPRQGGNQPQHF.

The covered CDR3 bases are TGTGCCAGCCGACAAGAGAGCGGGCAGAATGAG. This gives the protein CASRQESGQNE. The CDR3 in full is CASRQESGQNEQFF. The chain combines TRBV2 with TRBJ2-1, with TRBD2 as a possible D gene (6 bases). The read gets to within 3 residues of the CDR3 end, and the germline J gene fills in the rest. This CDR3 has 14 residues. CDR1 and CDR2 from the germline V gene are SNHLY and FYNNEI. V lost 8 bases and J lost 7, with 18 bases in between. The full variable domain, in which reference TRBV2 and TRBJ2-1 provide the parts outside the CDR3, is EPEVTQTPSHQVTQMGQEVILRCVPISNHLYFYWYRQILGQKVEFLVSFYNNEISEKSEIFDDQFSVERPDGSNFTLKIRSTKLEDSAMYFCASRQESGQNEQFFGPGTRLTVL.

As to this clone: The read gets to within 3 residues of the CDR3 end, and the germline J gene fills in the rest. This sequence joins TRBV9 and TRBJ2-5; TRBD2 is a possible D gene (7 bases). Trimming shortened V by 0 bases and J by 2 bases, and 17 bases separated the two germline ends. The CDR3 is 17 amino acids. Germline V gene data show CDR1 as SGDLS and CDR2 as YYNGEE. The sequenced CDR3 bases are TGTGCCAGCAGCGTAGACCCGGCGGGGGCGCAACAAGAGACC. Its protein product is CASSVDPAGAQQET. The whole CDR3 protein reads CASSVDPAGAQQETQYF. The full variable domain, in which reference TRBV9 and TRBJ2-5 provide the parts outside the CDR3, is DSGVTQTPKHLITATGQRVTLRCSPRSGDLSVYWYQQSLDQGLQFLIQYYNGEERAKGNILERFSAQQFPDLHSELNLSSLELGDSALYFCASSVDPAGAQQETQYFGPGTRLLVL.

In regard to this clone: The sequence runs out 3 residues before the end of the CDR3; the remainder is reconstructed from the germline J gene. This chain uses TRBV11-3 with TRBJ2-7, with 8 bases identical to TRBD1. The CDR3 totals 15 residues. Unmatched junction bases numbered 11, after V lost 7 bases and J lost 3 bases. The germline gives CDR1 SGHNT, CDR2 YENEEA. CDR3 sequence reads: CASIRTGPINYEQYF. The sequenced CDR3 bases are TGTGCCAGCATCAGGACAGGGCCAATTAACTACGAG.

In regard to this clone: The read comes to an end 3 residues before the CDR3 does, leaving the germline J gene to fill in the end. The V and J genes are TRBV20-1 and TRBJ2-1; D perhaps matches TRBD2 (5 bases). There are 11 residues in the CDR3. Germline CDR1 is DFQATT and CDR2 is SNEGSKA (reference sequence). V was pared by 6 bases and J by 8 bases, with 11 bases between. CDR3 protein: CSASSRDEQFF. Partial CDR3 DNA: TGCAGTGCCTCCTCGCGGGATGAG.

The CDR3 DNA, read in part, is TGTGCCAGTAGTCCAGGGCCTCCTTACGAG. It yields the protein CASSPGPPYE. The complete CDR3 protein is CASSPGPPYEQYF. This chain uses TRBV19 with TRBJ2-7, with a weak D call TRBD1 (5 bases). The DNA ends 3 residues before the CDR3 does, and the rest of the CDR3 is filled in from the germline J gene. Trimming stripped 5 bases from V and 4 bases from J, with 12 bases between. CDR1 LNHDA and CDR2 SQIVND come from the germline V gene (reference sequence). The CDR3 has 13 amino acids.

This CDR3 reads CASSLGASDNSPLHF. The CDR3 DNA, read in part, is TGTGCCAGCAGCTTAGGAGCGTCTGACAATTCACCC. The chain carries TRBV11-2 and TRBJ1-6; no reliable D call. The CDR3 end falls 3 residues outside the read, so it is completed with the germline J gene. V lost 1 base and J lost 7, with 11 bases in between. This CDR3 has 15 residues. Germline CDR1 is SGHAT and CDR2 is FQNNGV.

Comments on this clone: The read ends 3 residues before the CDR3 terminus; that terminus is restored from the germline J gene. The chain links TRBV5-1 to TRBJ2-5; 7 nucleotides line up with TRBD2. CDR3 length equals 15 residues. The germline V gene has CDR1 SGHRS and CDR2 YFSETQ. V lost 0 bases, J lost 1 base, and 3 bases stayed unmatched. The CDR3 loop reads CASSLDGTIQETQYF. Partial CDR3 DNA: TGCGCCAGCAGCTTGGACGGGACTATCCAAGAGACC.

With respect to this clone: The sequenced fragment ends 3 residues before the CDR3 boundary, so the rest is inferred from the germline J gene. The chain couples TRBV20-1 to TRBJ2-7, with TRBD1 matching 10 bases. Germline V gives CDR1 DFQATT, CDR2 SNEGSKA (reference sequence). The length of the CDR3 is 12 residues. J lost 5 bases, V lost 7 bases, and 5 bases had no gene match. The CDR3 protein is CSVGQGGDEQYF. The DNA read from the CDR3 is TGCAGTGTAGGACAGGGGGGCGACGAG.

Note on this clone: From the germline J gene comes the end of the CDR3, since the read stops 3 residues before it. The V gene is TRBV5-4, the J gene TRBJ1-1; weak D call: TRBD1 (6 bases). Germline assignment: CDR1 SGHNT and CDR2 YYREEE (reference sequence). V was cut by 4 bases and J by 2 bases, with 15 bases left in between. The CDR3 contains 15 residues. Partial CDR3 DNA: TGTGCCAGCAGCCCCCCCGGACAGAGAAACACTGAA. Translated: CASSPPGQRNTE. In full, the CDR3 is CASSPPGQRNTEAFF.

With respect to this clone: Read sequence stops 3 residues before the CDR3 end, and the germline J gene provides the missing end. The rearrangement links TRBV18 to TRBJ1-1; 7 bases line up with TRBD1. The CDR3 is made up of 15 amino acids. Unmatched junction bases numbered 8, after V lost 6 bases and J lost 1 base. CDR1 is KGHSH and CDR2 is LQKENI in the germline V gene. Incomplete CDR3 DNA: TGTGCCAGCTCCCTATCCGGGACAGCGAACACTGAA. It specifies CASSLSGTANTE. The whole CDR3 region reads CASSLSGTANTEAFF.

The CDR3 loop reads CASSLAGTRYTDTQYF. CDR3 DNA, as far as it was read: TGCGCCAGCAGCTTGGCCGGGACTCGCTACACAGATACG. The genes are TRBV5-1 and TRBJ2-3, with D maybe TRBD2 (6 bases). The CDR3 end lies 3 residues beyond the end of the read and is filled in from the germline J gene. Trimming left V 0 bases short and J 2 bases short, with 13 bases between. Germline loops: CDR1 SGHRS, CDR2 YFSETQ. The CDR3 length is 16 residues.

Concerning this clone itself: The observed sequence ends 3 residues before the CDR3 terminus, with the missing tail filled in from the germline J gene. The V and J genes are TRBV6-2 or TRBV6-3 and TRBJ2-1, with 7 bases that match TRBD2. This CDR3 comprises 15 residues. Germline V gene lookup returns CDR1 MNHEY and CDR2 SVGEGT. Losses at the gene ends were 2 bases for V and 5 bases for J; bases not matched to a gene: 6. The CDR3 loop reads CASSYGLADHNEQFF. CDR3 DNA, as far as it was read: TGTGCCAGCAGTTACGGGCTAGCGGACCACAATGAG.

As to this clone: The read gets to within 3 residues of the CDR3 end, and the germline J gene fills in the rest. V is TRBV11-2 and J is TRBJ2-7, with no clear D. CDR1 and CDR2 (germline): SGHAT, FQNNGV. With 3 bases removed from V and 3 bases from J, the gap between germline ends came to 15 bases. The CDR3 has 15 residues. The CDR3 reads CASSLSPSINYEQYF. The sequenced part of the CDR3 DNA is TGTGCCAGCAGCTTGTCACCATCTATAAACTACGAG.

About this clone: The CDR3 end lies 3 residues beyond the end of the read and is filled in from the germline J gene. The V and J genes are TRBV20-1 and TRBJ2-7; 8 bases are shared with TRBD2. This CDR3 is 17 amino acids long. The trim removed 0 bases at V and 1 base at J, leaving 11 bases unmatched. Germline CDR1 DFQATT, CDR2 SNEGSKA (reference sequence). CDR3 bases read: TGCAGTGCTAGAGATCCCCGCGGGACTAGGGATTCCTACGAG. Its protein is CSARDPRGTRDSYE. The entire CDR3 reads CSARDPRGTRDSYEQYF.

With respect to this clone: The read gets to within 3 residues of the CDR3 end, and the germline J gene fills in the rest. The rearrangement uses TRBV20-1 and TRBJ1-4; a possible D gene is TRBD1 (6 bases). The CDR3 has 13 residues. The V gene lost 6 bases and the J gene lost 8 bases, with 16 bases spanning the gap. Germline V gene data show CDR1 as DFQATT and CDR2 as SNEGSKA (reference sequence). The CDR3 DNA, read in part, is TGCAGTGCCGAGCCAAGTCAGGGGGAAAAA. This gives the protein CSAEPSQGEK. The whole CDR3 protein is CSAEPSQGEKLFF.

As concerns this clone: The CDR3 is cut off 3 residues early in the read; its end comes from the germline J gene. This rearrangement joins TRBV5-1 to TRBJ2-3, with a tentative D call TRBD2 (7 bases). There are 16 residues in the CDR3. Germline CDR1 SGHRS, CDR2 YFSETQ. Trimming removed 0 bases from V and 3 bases from J, with 14 bases in between. CDR3 bases read: TGCGCCAGCAGCTTGGCCCTCGGGGGGCGGACAGATACG. It encodes CASSLALGGRTDT. The whole CDR3 region reads CASSLALGGRTDTQYF.

CDR3 DNA (partial): TGTGCCAGCAGCCCGGGACAGGGGGTCTATGAG. This gives the protein CASSPGQGVYE. The full-length CDR3 reads as CASSPGQGVYEQFF. This chain joins TRBV6-4 and TRBJ2-1; 11 bases are a match to TRBD1. Read data end 3 residues before the CDR3 end; the end is taken from the germline J gene. Germline CDR1 and CDR2: MRHNA and SNTAGT. The CDR3 consists of 14 residues. Losses at the gene ends were 6 bases for V and 8 bases for J; bases not matched to a gene: 6.